The next 14 T cell receptor beta chains were all read from a single sample in a study of blood T cell repertoires in COVID-19. TCRdb's copy holds only in-frame clones and misses some; the assay was immunoSEQ multiplex PCR. The profile shows about 250,000 clones, about 90% of them singletons. Input material: peripheral blood. The receptors shown here come from a young man with active or convalescent COVID-19.

The rearrangement links TRBV7-3 to TRBJ2-5; D not certain. Germline lookup yields CDR1 SGHTA and CDR2 FQGTGA. The CDR3 totals 15 residues. The V end lost 1 base, the J end lost 5 bases, and 14 bases lay between the germline ends. The CDR3 coding sequence is TGTGCCAGCAGCTTAAGTCCTGGGCAGGTGGAGACCCAGTACTTC. Its translation: CASSLSPGQVETQYF. The full variable domain, rest sourced from reference TRBV7-3 and TRBJ2-5, is GAGVSQTPSNKVTEKGKYVELRCDPISGHTALYWYRQSLGQGPEFLIYFQGTGAADDSGLPNDRFFAVRPEGSVSTLKIQRTERGDSAVYLCASSLSPGQVETQYFGPGTRLLVL.

The rearrangement links TRBV5-6 to TRBJ1-2; D is possibly TRBD1 (6 bases). The CDR3 runs to 15 residues. CDR1 and CDR2 (germline): SGHDT, YYEEEE. Trimming cost V 4 bases and J 5 bases, with 18 bases left between them. This chain's CDR3 is CASSPSGVGLYGYTF. The CDR3 nucleotides read TGTGCCAGCAGCCCATCAGGGGTAGGTCTTTATGGCTACACCTTC.

The rearrangement joins TRBV7-9 to TRBJ1-4; a weak D match, TRBD1 (5 bases). This CDR3 is built from 16 residues. Trimming removed 0 bases from V and 8 bases from J, with 16 bases in between. Per the germline V gene, CDR1 is SEHNR and CDR2 is FQNEAQ (reference sequence). The CDR3 DNA is TGTGCCAGCAGCTTAGCGCGGGGGGTTTCGGGCGAAAAACTGTTTTTT. Amino acid sequence: CASSLARGVSGEKLFF.

The chain links TRBV10-2 to TRBJ2-3, with 13 bases aligning to TRBD2. The CDR3 runs to 16 residues. V was pared by 3 bases and J by 7 bases, with 7 bases of the junction left unmatched. CDR1 WSHSY and CDR2 SAAADI come from the germline V gene. Here the CDR3 DNA reads TGCGCCAGCAGTGAAATGACTAGCGGGAGGAAATATACGCAGTATTTT. This sequence encodes CASSEMTSGRKYTQYF.

This sequence joins TRBV9 and TRBJ2-7; D is unresolved. CDR1 is SGDLS, CDR2 YYNGEE, per germline. The CDR3 has 13 amino acids. Trimming took 3 bases from V and 3 from J, leaving 10 bases between them. CDR3 in DNA: TGTGCCAGCAGCGCCTCCCCTATCTACGAGCAGTACTTC. Its translation: CASSASPIYEQYF. Full variable domain (rest looked up from reference TRBV9 and TRBJ2-7): DSGVTQTPKHLITATGQRVTLRCSPRSGDLSVYWYQQSLDQGLQFLIQYYNGEERAKGNILERFSAQQFPDLHSELNLSSLELGDSALYFCASSASPIYEQYFGPGTRLTVT.

The sample holds one count of this clone. This rearrangement joins TRBV5-8 to TRBJ1-2; maybe TRBD1 (6 bases). The CDR3 is 14 amino acids. CDR1 is SGHTS, CDR2 YDEGEE, per germline. V was trimmed by 2 bases and J by 3 bases, leaving 11 bases between them. The CDR3 region has the DNA TGTGCCAGCAGCTTTACAGGGTGGTACTATGGCTACACCTTC. Amino acids: CASSFTGWYYGYTF.

The chain couples TRBV7-9 to TRBJ2-1, with 8 bases lining up with TRBD1. The CDR3 loop spans 15 amino acids. V gave up 0 bases and J gave up 8 bases; unmatched junction bases: 6. CDR1 and CDR2 from the germline V gene are SEHNR and FQNEAQ (reference sequence). CDR3 DNA sequence: TGTGCCAGCAGCTTAGCGGCAGGGGGCGTCTATGAGCAGTTCTTC. Its protein is CASSLAAGGVYEQFF.

This clone showed up just once. The rearrangement uses TRBV2 and TRBJ2-3; 9 positions match TRBD1. Germline V gives CDR1 SNHLY, CDR2 FYNNEI. Trimming took 4 bases from V and 2 from J; bases not matched to a gene: 4. The CDR3 covers 15 residues. Written as DNA, the CDR3 is TGTGCCAGCAGTGGGACAGGGGCGTACACAGATACGCAGTATTTT. Protein product: CASSGTGAYTDTQYF.

V is TRBV27 and J is TRBJ2-7, with TRBD1 identical over 10 bases. The CDR3 loop spans 15 amino acids. With 6 bases clipped from V and 5 bases from J, the junction kept 10 bases outside the gene matches. Germline V gives CDR1 MNHEY, CDR2 SMNVEV (reference sequence). DNA for the CDR3: TGTGCCAGCAGGGCCTTGGGACAGGGGTCCAACGAGCAGTACTTC. It codes for CASRALGQGSNEQYF.

Concerning this clone: At the DNA level, this CDR3 is encoded by other sequences in the same sample as well. This sequence joins TRBV27 and TRBJ1-5; D is unresolved. Trimming shortened V by 3 bases and J by 0 bases, and 3 bases separated the two germline ends. The length of the CDR3 is 13 residues. Germline CDR1 is MNHEY and CDR2 is SMNVEV (reference sequence). CDR3 region: CASSFYSNQPQHF. The CDR3, as DNA: TGTGCCAGCAGTTTTTATAGCAATCAGCCCCAGCATTTT.

This clone has just a few counts. The rearrangement uses TRBV11-2 and TRBJ1-6; D is undetermined. Germline V gene lookup returns CDR1 SGHAT and CDR2 FQNNGV. Trimming removed 5 bases from V and 7 bases from J, with 12 bases in between. The CDR3 covers 14 residues. CDR3 DNA: TGTGCCAGCAGCATAGGACTGTTAAATTCACCCCTCCACTTT. It codes for CASSIGLLNSPLHF.

The chain has TRBV24-1 and TRBJ2-1, with TRBD2 matching 7 bases. V shed 3 bases, J shed 1 base, and the junction held 2 bases outside the gene matches. CDR1 KGHDR and CDR2 SFDVKD come from the germline V gene. The CDR3 has 15 residues. The CDR3 DNA is TGTGCCACCAGTGATCTAGCGGAGTCCTACAATGAGCAGTTCTTC. The encoded protein is CATSDLAESYNEQFF.

CDR3 sequence reads: CASSVGASGMQETQYF. The CDR3, as DNA: TGTGCCAGCAGCGTAGGGGCTAGCGGAATGCAAGAGACCCAGTACTTC. The rearrangement joins TRBV9 to TRBJ2-5; 7 nucleotides align to TRBD2. Unmatched junction bases numbered 7, after V lost 0 bases and J lost 2 bases. CDR1 and CDR2 (germline): SGDLS, YYNGEE. This CDR3 region has 16 residues.

This chain links TRBV7-8 with TRBJ1-2, with 10 bases lining up with TRBD1. The CDR3 contains 16 residues. The J segment lost 4 bases and the V segment lost 5 bases, leaving 10 bases of the junction unmatched. Germline V gene lookup returns CDR1 SGHVS and CDR2 FQNEAQ. The DNA for the CDR3 is TGTGCCAGCAGCCCCGGCGGACAGGGGGTCGGCTATGGCTACACCTTC. Amino acids: CASSPGGQGVGYGYTF.